The 18 T cell receptor beta chains below come from one sample, sequenced in a study of blood T cell repertoires in COVID-19. Sequenced by immunoSEQ multiplex PCR; TCRdb stores in-frame clones only, minus some. Among about 69,000 clones, approximately 83% were seen once, and the ten largest hold approximately 17%. What was sequenced was peripheral blood. These receptors were obtained from a man aged 35-49 years with COVID-19, enrolled during active disease.

J is TRBJ1-4 and V is TRBV18, with 8 positions matching TRBD1. Germline V gene sequence: CDR1 KGHSH, CDR2 LQKENI. With 6 bases clipped from V and 4 bases from J, the junction kept 7 bases outside the gene matches. The CDR3 consists of 15 residues. CDR3: CASSPGGGFNEKLFF. Written as DNA, the CDR3 is TGTGCCAGCTCGCCAGGGGGCGGCTTTAATGAAAAACTGTTTTTT.

The rearrangement links TRBV7-9 to TRBJ2-7; 12 bases agree with TRBD2. Trimming cost V 4 bases and J 2 bases; bases outside gene matches: 6. CDR1 and CDR2 (germline): SEHNR, FQNEAQ (reference sequence). The CDR3 is 16 residues long. The CDR3 nucleotides read TGTGCCAGCAGCTCACGGACTAGCGGGGTGGCCTACGAGCAGTACTTC. Amino acids: CASSSRTSGVAYEQYF.

The sample holds one count of this clone. The chain is built from TRBV7-9 and TRBJ2-5; 11 bases are a match to TRBD1. V lost 1 base, J lost 5 bases, and 0 bases stayed unmatched. The CDR3 extends over 14 amino acids. In germline, CDR1 is SEHNR, CDR2 FQNEAQ (reference sequence). CDR3 sequence reads: CASSLGTGGETQYF. In nucleotides, the CDR3 is TGTGCCAGCAGCTTAGGGACAGGGGGCGAGACCCAGTACTTC. The entire variable domain, with the rest obtained from reference TRBV7-9 and TRBJ2-5, is as follows: DTGVSQNPRHKITKRGQNVTFRCDPISEHNRLYWYRQTLGQGPEFLTYFQNEAQLEKSRLLSDRFSAERPKGSFSTLEIQRTEQGDSAMYLCASSLGTGGETQYFGPGTRLLVL.

The gene calls are TRBV19 and TRBJ1-6, with D possibly matching TRBD1 (6 bases). Trimming removed 6 bases at V and 6 bases at J, with 9 bases between. The CDR3 loop spans 13 amino acids. CDR1 is LNHDA, CDR2 SQIVND, per germline (reference sequence). In nucleotides, the CDR3 is TGTGCCAGTAGGGACAGTAGTAATTCACCCCTCCACTTT. Translated, it gives CASRDSSNSPLHF.

This chain links TRBV5-8 with TRBJ1-4; unclear D gene. This CDR3 comprises 14 residues. V dropped 4 bases and J dropped 8 bases, with 15 bases sitting between them. Germline CDR1 reads SGHTS; CDR2 reads YDEGEE. The CDR3 DNA sequence: TGTGCCAGCAGCCCTTCATCCAACGAGGAAAAACTGTTTTTT. This codes for CASSPSSNEEKLFF.

The chain couples TRBV19 to TRBJ1-5; D may be TRBD1 (5 bases). The V end was cut by 5 bases, the J end by 7 bases, with 18 bases between. Germline V lookup: CDR1 LNHDA, CDR2 SQIVND (reference sequence). The CDR3 is 15 amino acids. In DNA, the CDR3 is TGTGCCAGTAGTCAGGGAGGGCTGGAGGGCCAGCCCCAGCATTTT. As protein: CASSQGGLEGQPQHF.

The chain links TRBV30 to TRBJ2-7; no clear D. V was pared by 5 bases and J by 1 base, with 9 bases between. This CDR3 has 12 amino acids. CDR1 and CDR2 from the germline V gene are GTSNPN and SVGIG (reference sequence). The CDR3 DNA reads as TGTGCCTGGGGACCCGGGTCCTACGAGCAGTACTTC. It encodes CAWGPGSYEQYF.

CDR3 amino acids: CASTLAGGGNSPLHF. In nucleotides, the CDR3 is TGTGCCAGCACTCTAGCGGGGGGCGGGAATTCACCCCTCCACTTT. This chain joins TRBV6-5 and TRBJ1-6; D possibly corresponds to TRBD1 (6 bases). The germline gives CDR1 MNHEY, CDR2 SVGAGI. V shed 7 bases and J shed 7 bases, with 17 bases lying between them. The CDR3 totals 15 residues.

The chain is built from TRBV11-3 and TRBJ1-1; 12 bases agree with TRBD1. CDR3 size: 15 residues. The V segment lost 5 bases and the J segment 5 bases; nucleotides outside the gene matches: 6. CDR1 and CDR2 from the germline V gene are SGHNT and YENEEA. The CDR3 spells CASSDGTGGRTEAFF. As DNA, the CDR3 is TGTGCCAGCAGCGACGGGACAGGGGGCCGGACTGAAGCTTTCTTT.

This chain joins TRBV27 and TRBJ1-2; D possibly corresponds to TRBD1 (6 bases). Trimming cost V 3 bases and J 8 bases, with 13 bases left between them. The germline V gene encodes CDR1 MNHEY and CDR2 SMNVEV (reference sequence). This CDR3 region has 13 residues. The CDR3 is CASSFSGAGGYTF. CDR3 coding DNA: TGTGCCAGCAGTTTCTCAGGGGCAGGAGGCTACACCTTC.

The genes are TRBV5-5 and TRBJ1-4; no reliable D call. There are 15 residues in the CDR3. Germline loops: CDR1 SGHKS, CDR2 YYEKEE (reference sequence). V gave up 0 bases and J gave up 0 bases, with 6 bases separating them. CDR3 loop: CASSLVPATNEKLFF. CDR3 in DNA: TGTGCCAGCAGCTTGGTTCCAGCAACTAATGAAAAACTGTTTTTT.

V and J are TRBV6-6 and TRBJ1-5, with D perhaps TRBD1 (6 bases). Germline V lookup: CDR1 MNHNY, CDR2 SVGAGI (reference sequence). The CDR3 has 14 residues. Trimming left V 5 bases short and J 3 bases short, with 11 bases between. Here the CDR3 reads CASSLGQPNQPQHF. The CDR3, as DNA: TGTGCCAGCAGTCTCGGACAGCCCAATCAGCCCCAGCATTTT.

The V and J genes are TRBV5-1 and TRBJ2-1; 8 bases match TRBD2. Trimming cost V 4 bases and J 5 bases; bases outside gene matches: 8. CDR3 length: 15 amino acids. Germline V CDR1 and CDR2: SGHRS, YFSETQ. CDR3 sequence reads: CASSRVSGVNNEQFF. CDR3 nucleotide sequence: TGCGCCAGCAGCAGGGTTAGCGGGGTAAACAATGAGCAGTTCTTC. Using reference TRBV5-1 and TRBJ2-1 for the parts outside the CDR3, the full variable domain is KAGVTQTPRYLIKTRGQQVTLSCSPISGHRSVSWYQQTPGQGLQFLFEYFSETQRNKGNFPGRFSGRQFSNSRSEMNVSTLELGDSALYLCASSRVSGVNNEQFFGPGTRLTVL.

The table lists this clone with a few counts. The V gene is TRBV5-1, the J gene TRBJ2-3; 13 nucleotides align to TRBD2. There are 16 residues in the CDR3. The V gene end was trimmed by 4 bases and the J gene end by 6 bases; junction bases not matched to a gene: 8. The germline V gene has CDR1 SGHRS and CDR2 YFSETQ. The CDR3 coding sequence is TGCGCCAGCAGCCCTGGACTAGCGGGGGTGCAGGATACGCAGTATTTT. Residues: CASSPGLAGVQDTQYF.

This chain connects TRBV7-3 to TRBJ2-2; TRBD1 might be the D (6 bases). From germline, CDR1 is SGHTA and CDR2 FQGTGA. There are 14 residues in the CDR3. Trimming left V 3 bases short and J 7 bases short, with 12 bases between. CDR3 bases: TGTGCCAGCAGCTTTTGGGGGCTAAACGGGGAGCTGTTTTTT. Its protein product is CASSFWGLNGELFF.

This chain uses TRBV7-9 with TRBJ2-1, with 7 bases matching TRBD2. This CDR3 spans 16 amino acids. V shed 2 bases, J shed 0 bases, and the junction held 4 bases outside the gene matches. Germline V gives CDR1 SEHNR, CDR2 FQNEAQ (reference sequence). The CDR3 DNA sequence: TGTGCCAGCAGCTTAAGGCGCGGGGGCTCCTACAATGAGCAGTTCTTC. This translates into CASSLRRGGSYNEQFF. Filled out from reference TRBV7-9 and TRBJ2-1, the complete variable domain reads DTGVSQNPRHKITKRGQNVTFRCDPISEHNRLYWYRQTLGQGPEFLTYFQNEAQLEKSRLLSDRFSAERPKGSFSTLEIQRTEQGDSAMYLCASSLRRGGSYNEQFFGPGTRLTVL.

The chain links TRBV6-6 to TRBJ2-1; TRBD1 aligns across 9 bases. CDR1 and CDR2 from the germline V gene are MNHNY and SVGAGI (reference sequence). Trimming removed 4 bases from V and 7 bases from J; junction bases left unmatched: 5. This CDR3 contains 14 residues. CDR3 nucleotide sequence: TGTGCCAGCAGTTCTCCGGGACAGGGTAATGAGCAGTTCTTC. Its translation is CASSSPGQGNEQFF.

The chain has TRBV28 and TRBJ1-4; no definite D call. Trimming stripped 10 bases from V and 2 bases from J, with 14 bases between. CDR1 is MDHEN and CDR2 is SYDVKM in the germline V gene. This CDR3 has 14 amino acids. DNA of the CDR3: TGTGCCATCGGGTCCCGTACTACTAATGAAAAACTGTTTTTT. Amino acids: CAIGSRTTNEKLFF.